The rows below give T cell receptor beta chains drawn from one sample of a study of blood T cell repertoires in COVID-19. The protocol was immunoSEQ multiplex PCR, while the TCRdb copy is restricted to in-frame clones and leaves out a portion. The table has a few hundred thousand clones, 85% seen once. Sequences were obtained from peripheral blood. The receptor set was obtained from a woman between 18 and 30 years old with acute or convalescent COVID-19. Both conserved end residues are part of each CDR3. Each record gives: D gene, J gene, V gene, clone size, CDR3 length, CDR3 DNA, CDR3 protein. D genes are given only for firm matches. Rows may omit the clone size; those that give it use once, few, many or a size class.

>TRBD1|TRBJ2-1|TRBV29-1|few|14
TGCAGCGTTGAAGGATTTTCAGGGGGCAATGAGCAGTTCTTC
CSVEGFSGGNEQFF
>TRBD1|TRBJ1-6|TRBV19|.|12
TGTGCCAGTGGGACAGGGGACTCACCCCTCCACTTT
CASGTGDSPLHF
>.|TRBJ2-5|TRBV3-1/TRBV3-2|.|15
TGTGCCAGCAGCCAAGATGATGGCAGGGGAGAGACCCAGTACTTC
CASSQDDGRGETQYF
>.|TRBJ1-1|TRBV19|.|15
TGTGCCAGTAGTATCGGAGGACTTGGGAACACTGAAGCTTTCTTT
CASSIGGLGNTEAFF
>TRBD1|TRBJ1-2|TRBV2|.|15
TGTGCCAGCAGTAGGGACAGGGAACCTTCATATGGCTACACCTTC
CASSRDREPSYGYTF
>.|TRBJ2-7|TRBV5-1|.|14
TGCGCCAGCAGCTTGTCGGGTCAGGGTACCGAGCAGTACTTC
CASSLSGQGTEQYF
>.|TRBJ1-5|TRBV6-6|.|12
TGTGCCAGCAACACAGGTTCGCAGCCCCAGCATTTT
CASNTGSQPQHF
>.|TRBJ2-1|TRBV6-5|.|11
TGTGCCAGTGGGCCCGGCGATGAGCAGTTCTTC
CASGPGDEQFF
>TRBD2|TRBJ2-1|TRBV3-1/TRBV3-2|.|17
TGTGCCAGCAGCCAAGAAGCCTTAGCGGGATCTTACAATGAGCAGTTCTTC
CASSQEALAGSYNEQFF
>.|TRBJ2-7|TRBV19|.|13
TGTGCCAGTAGTATTGGCATCTCCTACGAGCAGTACTTC
CASSIGISYEQYF
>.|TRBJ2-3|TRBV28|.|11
TGTGCCAGCAGTATTTCTGATACGCAGTATTTT
CASSISDTQYF
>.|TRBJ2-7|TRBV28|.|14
TGTGCCAGCAGTTTATTCGTGGCCTCCTACGAGCAGTACTTC
CASSLFVASYEQYF
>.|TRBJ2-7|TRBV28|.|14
TGTGCCAGCAGTTCCCTCCTAGGCTCCTACGAGCAGTACTTC
CASSSLLGSYEQYF
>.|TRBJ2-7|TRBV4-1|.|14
TGCGCCAGCAGCCAAATTAAGGCCGGCGGCGAGCAGTACTTC
CASSQIKAGGEQYF
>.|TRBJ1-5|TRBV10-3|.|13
TGTGCCATCAGTGGACAGGGCAATCAGCCCCAGCATTTT
CAISGQGNQPQHF
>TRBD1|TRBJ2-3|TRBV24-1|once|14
TGTGCCACCAGGGGACAGGGTGTCCCAGATACGCAGTATTTT
CATRGQGVPDTQYF
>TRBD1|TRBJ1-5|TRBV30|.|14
TGTGCCTGGACTCTACAGGGGTCGGGTCAGCCCCAGCATTTT
CAWTLQGSGQPQHF
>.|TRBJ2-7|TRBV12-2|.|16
TGTGCAAGTCGCTTAGCTCGGAGTAGGGGTGGCTACGAGCAGTACTTC
CASRLARSRGGYEQYF
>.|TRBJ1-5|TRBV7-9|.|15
TGTGCCAGCAGCCCCTCCGGGCAGGGTGGTCAGCCCCAGCATTTT
CASSPSGQGGQPQHF
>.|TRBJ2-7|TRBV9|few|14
TGTGCCAGCAGCGTAGTAGGGACTGAGGGCGAGCAGTACTTC
CASSVVGTEGEQYF
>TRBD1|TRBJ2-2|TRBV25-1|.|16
TGTGCCAGCAGGAGAACCGGGACAGGGAACACCGGGGAGCTGTTTTTT
CASRRTGTGNTGELFF
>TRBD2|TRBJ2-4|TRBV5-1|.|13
TGCGCCAGCAGCTTGGGCGGGGGAGACATTCAGTACTTC
CASSLGGGDIQYF
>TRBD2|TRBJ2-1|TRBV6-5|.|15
TGTGCCAGCAGAGCTAGCGGGGGCCTCTGGAATGAGCAGTTCTTC
CASRASGGLWNEQFF
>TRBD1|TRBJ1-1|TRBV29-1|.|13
TGCAGCGTAGAGACAGGGGAGGAGACTGAAGCTTTCTTT
CSVETGEETEAFF
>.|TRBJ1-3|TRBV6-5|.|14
TGTGCCAGCAGCAGGGCCGGGAGTGGAAACACCATATATTTT
CASSRAGSGNTIYF
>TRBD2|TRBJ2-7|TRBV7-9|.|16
TGTGCCAGCAGCTTAGCTTCTAGCGGGACCACCTACGAGCAGTACTTC
CASSLASSGTTYEQYF
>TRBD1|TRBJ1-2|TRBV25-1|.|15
TGTGCCAGCGAGGGACTGGGGACAGTGCCCTATGGCTACACCTTC
CASEGLGTVPYGYTF
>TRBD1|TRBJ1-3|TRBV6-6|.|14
TGTGCCAGCAGTTACGGACAGGGAGGAAACACCATATATTTT
CASSYGQGGNTIYF
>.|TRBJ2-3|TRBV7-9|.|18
TGTGCCAGCAGCTCCCGGGGGTTAACTCTTACTAGCACAGATACGCAGTATTTT
CASSSRGLTLTSTDTQYF
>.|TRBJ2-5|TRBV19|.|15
TGTGCCAGTAGTATAGAGGGCAGCTTCTCCGAGACCCAGTACTTC
CASSIEGSFSETQYF
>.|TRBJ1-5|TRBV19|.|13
TGTGCCAGTATGGGGGGTAACAATCAGCCCCAGCATTTT
CASMGGNNQPQHF
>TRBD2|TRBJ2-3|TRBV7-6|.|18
TGTGCCAGCAGCTTACGACTAGCGGGGTTATCTAGCACAGATACGCAGTATTTT
CASSLRLAGLSSTDTQYF
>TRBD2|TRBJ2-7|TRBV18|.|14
TGTGCCAGCTCACCGAGTGGGGGGGTCAACGAGCAGTACTTC
CASSPSGGVNEQYF
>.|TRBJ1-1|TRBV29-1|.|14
TGCAGCGCCCCGCCCGGGGATCTTGGCACTGAAGCTTTCTTT
CSAPPGDLGTEAFF
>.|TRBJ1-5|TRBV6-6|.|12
TGTGCCAGCAGACAGGAACGACAGCCCCAGCATTTT
CASRQERQPQHF
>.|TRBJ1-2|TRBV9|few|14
TGTGCCAGCAGCGTTAGAGCAAGTAACTATGGCTACACCTTC
CASSVRASNYGYTF
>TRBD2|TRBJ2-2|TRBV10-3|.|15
TGTGCCATCAGGACTAGCGGGGGGGCCACCGGGGAGCTGTTTTTT
CAIRTSGGATGELFF
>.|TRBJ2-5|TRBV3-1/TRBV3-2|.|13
TGTGCCAGCAGCCAAGATCGGGGGGAGACCCAGTACTTC
CASSQDRGETQYF
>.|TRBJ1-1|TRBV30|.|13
TGTGCCTGGACTTCGCTGAGGGACACTGAAGCTTTCTTT
CAWTSLRDTEAFF
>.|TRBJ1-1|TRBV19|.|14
TGTGCCAGTAGTATCTACCCGACGGGCACTGAAGCTTTCTTT
CASSIYPTGTEAFF
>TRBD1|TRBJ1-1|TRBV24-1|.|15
TGTGCCACCAGTGACCCTCGGACAGGGGACGGGGAAGCTTTCTTT
CATSDPRTGDGEAFF
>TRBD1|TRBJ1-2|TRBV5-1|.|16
TGCGCCAGCAGCTTGGATCTCCGTCAGACAGGGGCTGGCTACACCTTC
CASSLDLRQTGAGYTF
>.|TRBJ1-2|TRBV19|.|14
TGTGCCAGTAGTATTAAAGACAGGAAGGAAAGCTACACCTTC
CASSIKDRKESYTF
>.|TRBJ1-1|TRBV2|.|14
TGTGCCAGCAGTGCGTTGGAGATAACGACTGAAGCTTTCTTT
CASSALEITTEAFF
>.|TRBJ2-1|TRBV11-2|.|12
TGTGCCAGCAGCCCCGGCTACAATGAGCAGTTCTTC
CASSPGYNEQFF
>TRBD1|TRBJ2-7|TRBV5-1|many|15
TGCGCCAGCAGCCTGGCCCAGGGGGCGTCCTACGAGCAGTACTTC
CASSLAQGASYEQYF
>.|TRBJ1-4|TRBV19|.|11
TGTGCCAGCAAATTCTCCTCGGAACTGTTTTTT
CASKFSSELFF
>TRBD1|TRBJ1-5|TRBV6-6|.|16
TGTGCCAGCAGTCCCAGAGACAGGGGGAGCAATCAGCCCCAGCATTTT
CASSPRDRGSNQPQHF
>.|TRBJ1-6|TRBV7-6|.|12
TGTGCCAGCAGCTTGCCGGAGTCACCCCTCCACTTT
CASSLPESPLHF
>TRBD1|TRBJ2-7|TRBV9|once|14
TGTGCCAGCAGCGAGGGACAGGGACAAGACGAGCAGTACTTC
CASSEGQGQDEQYF
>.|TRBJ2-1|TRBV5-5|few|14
TGTGCCAGCAGCGCCGACAACATCTACAATGAGCAGTTCTTC
CASSADNIYNEQFF
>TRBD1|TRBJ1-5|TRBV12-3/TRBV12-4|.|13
TGTGCCAGCAGTAGAGACAGGGCTCAGCCCCAGCATTTT
CASSRDRAQPQHF
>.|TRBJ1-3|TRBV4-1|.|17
TGCGCCAGCAGCCAAGATACGATAGGGGTCTCTGGAAACACCATATATTTT
CASSQDTIGVSGNTIYF
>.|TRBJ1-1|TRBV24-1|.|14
TGTGCCACCAGCGGCGAGGCCATGAACACTGAAGCTTTCTTT
CATSGEAMNTEAFF
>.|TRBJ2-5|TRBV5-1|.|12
TGCGCCAGCAGCTTGGGTCGGGAGACCCAGTACTTC
CASSLGRETQYF
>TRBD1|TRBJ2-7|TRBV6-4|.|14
TGTGCCAGCAGTGAAAGGACAGGTCCCTACGAGCAGTACTTC
CASSERTGPYEQYF
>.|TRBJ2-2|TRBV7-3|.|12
TGTGCCAGCAGCTCTACGGGCGGGGAGCTGTTTTTT
CASSSTGGELFF
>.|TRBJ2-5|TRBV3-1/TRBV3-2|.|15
TGTGCCAGCAGCCAACCCACTAGATCGGTGGAGACCCAGTACTTC
CASSQPTRSVETQYF
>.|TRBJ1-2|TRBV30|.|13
TGTGCCTGGAGTGTGGACAGTATCTATGGCTACACCTTC
CAWSVDSIYGYTF
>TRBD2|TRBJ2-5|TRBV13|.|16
TGTGCCAGCAGCTTGCGAGCGGGGGGGCCGGGTGAGACCCAGTACTTC
CASSLRAGGPGETQYF